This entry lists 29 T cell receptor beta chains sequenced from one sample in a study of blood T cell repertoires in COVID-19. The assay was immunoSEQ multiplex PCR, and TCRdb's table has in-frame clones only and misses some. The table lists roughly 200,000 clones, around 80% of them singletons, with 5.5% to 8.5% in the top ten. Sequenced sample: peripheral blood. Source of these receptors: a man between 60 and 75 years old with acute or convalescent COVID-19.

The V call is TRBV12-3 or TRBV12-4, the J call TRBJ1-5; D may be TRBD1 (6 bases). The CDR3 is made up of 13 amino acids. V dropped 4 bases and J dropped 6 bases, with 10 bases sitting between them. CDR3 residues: CASSYRVGQPQHF. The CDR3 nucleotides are TGTGCCAGCAGTTACAGGGTTGGTCAGCCCCAGCATTTT.

The CDR3 DNA follows: TGTGCCAGCAGCTTAGCGGTACTAAGTTGGGACAGGGGAAACACAGATACGCAGTATTTT. This translates into CASSLAVLSWDRGNTDTQYF. The chain is built from TRBV7-2 and TRBJ2-3, with 10 bases lining up with TRBD1. This CDR3 is built from 20 residues. V was clipped by 0 bases and J by 2 bases; unmatched bases: 14. CDR1 SGHTA and CDR2 FQGNSA come from the germline V gene.

CDR3 coding DNA: TGTGCCAGCAGCTTAGTTTCTCCAGCGGGAGGGTTTGGTGAGCAGTTCTTC. This encodes CASSLVSPAGGFGEQFF. This chain joins TRBV11-2 and TRBJ2-1; 10 bases are a match to TRBD2. This CDR3 spans 17 amino acids. Germline V lookup: CDR1 SGHAT, CDR2 FQNNGV. After removal of 1 base from V and 9 bases from J, the junction contained 12 bases not matched to a gene. Using reference TRBV11-2 and TRBJ2-1 for the parts outside the CDR3, the full variable domain is EAGVAQSPRYKIIEKRQSVAFWCNPISGHATLYWYQQILGQGPKLLIQFQNNGVVDDSQLPKDRFSAERLKGVDSTLKIQPAKLEDSAVYLCASSLVSPAGGFGEQFFGPGTRLTVL.

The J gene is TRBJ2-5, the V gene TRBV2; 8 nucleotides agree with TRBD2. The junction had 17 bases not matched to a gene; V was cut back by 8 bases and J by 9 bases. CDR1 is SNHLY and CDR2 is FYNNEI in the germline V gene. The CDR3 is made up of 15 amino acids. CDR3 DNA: TGTGCCAGCCGAGGAGGTGCGGGGACTAGTGGGGCCCAGTACTTC. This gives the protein CASRGGAGTSGAQYF.

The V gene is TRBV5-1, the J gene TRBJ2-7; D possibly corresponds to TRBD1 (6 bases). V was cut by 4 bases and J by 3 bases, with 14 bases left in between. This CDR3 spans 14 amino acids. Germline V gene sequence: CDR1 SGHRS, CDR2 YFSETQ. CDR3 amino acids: CASSPQGFDYEQYF. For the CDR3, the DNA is TGCGCCAGCAGCCCGCAGGGGTTTGACTACGAGCAGTACTTC.

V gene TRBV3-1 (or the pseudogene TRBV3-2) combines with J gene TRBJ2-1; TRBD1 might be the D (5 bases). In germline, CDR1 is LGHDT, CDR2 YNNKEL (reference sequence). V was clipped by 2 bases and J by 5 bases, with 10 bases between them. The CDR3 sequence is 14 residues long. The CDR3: CASSQTWGDNEQFF. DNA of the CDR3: TGTGCCAGCAGCCAAACCTGGGGCGACAATGAGCAGTTCTTC.

CDR3 sequence (DNA): TGTGCCAGCAGCTTAATCAGGGAAGAGACCCAGTACTTC. Translating gives CASSLIREETQYF. This chain joins TRBV11-1 and TRBJ2-5; possibly TRBD1 for D (5 bases). The CDR3 totals 13 residues. V was trimmed by 2 bases and J by 3 bases, leaving 7 bases between them. The germline V gene has CDR1 SGHAT and CDR2 FQDESV (reference sequence).

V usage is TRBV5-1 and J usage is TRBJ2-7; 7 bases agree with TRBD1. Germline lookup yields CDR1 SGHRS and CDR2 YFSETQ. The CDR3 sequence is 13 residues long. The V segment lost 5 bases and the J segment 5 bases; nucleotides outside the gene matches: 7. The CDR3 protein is CASSSQGYDEQYF. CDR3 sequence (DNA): TGCGCCAGCAGTTCACAGGGGTACGACGAGCAGTACTTC.

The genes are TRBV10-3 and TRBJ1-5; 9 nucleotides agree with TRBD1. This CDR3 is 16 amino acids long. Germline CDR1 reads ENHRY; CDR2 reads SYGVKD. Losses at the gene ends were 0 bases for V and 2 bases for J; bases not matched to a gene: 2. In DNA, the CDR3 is TGTGCCATCAGTGAGTCGGGACAGGGCGGCAATCAGCCCCAGCATTTT. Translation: CAISESGQGGNQPQHF.

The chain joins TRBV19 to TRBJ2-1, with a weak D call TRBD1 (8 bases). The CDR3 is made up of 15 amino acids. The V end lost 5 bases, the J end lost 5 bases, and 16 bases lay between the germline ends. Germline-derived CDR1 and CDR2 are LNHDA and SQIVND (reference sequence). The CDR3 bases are TGTGCCAGTAGTGTCACAGGGGGGGGGAACAATGAGCAGTTCTTC. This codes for CASSVTGGGNNEQFF.

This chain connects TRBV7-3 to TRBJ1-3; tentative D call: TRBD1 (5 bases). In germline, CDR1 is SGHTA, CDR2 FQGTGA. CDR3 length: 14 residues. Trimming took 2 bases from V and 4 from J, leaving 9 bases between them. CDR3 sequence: CASSLGGAGNTIYF. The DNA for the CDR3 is TGTGCCAGCAGCTTAGGAGGGGCGGGAAACACCATATATTTT.

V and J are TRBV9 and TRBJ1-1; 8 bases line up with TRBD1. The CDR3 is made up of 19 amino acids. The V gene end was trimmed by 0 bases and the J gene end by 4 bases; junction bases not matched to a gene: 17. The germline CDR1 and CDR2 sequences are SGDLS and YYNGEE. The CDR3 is CASSVEDNRGSELSTEAFF. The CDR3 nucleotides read TGTGCCAGCAGCGTAGAAGATAACAGGGGGTCGGAGTTGAGCACTGAAGCTTTCTTT.

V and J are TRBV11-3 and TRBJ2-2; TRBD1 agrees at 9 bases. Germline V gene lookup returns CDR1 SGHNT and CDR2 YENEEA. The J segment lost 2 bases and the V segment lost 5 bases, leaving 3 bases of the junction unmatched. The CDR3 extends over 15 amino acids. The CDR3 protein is CASSKGQGNTGELFF. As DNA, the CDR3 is TGTGCCAGCAGCAAGGGACAGGGCAACACCGGGGAGCTGTTTTTT.

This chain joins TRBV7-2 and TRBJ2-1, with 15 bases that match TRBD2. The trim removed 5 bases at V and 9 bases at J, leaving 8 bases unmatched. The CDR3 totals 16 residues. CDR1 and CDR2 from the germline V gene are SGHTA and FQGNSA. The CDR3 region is CASSRRTSGGVIEQFF. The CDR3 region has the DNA TGTGCCAGCAGCCGGAGGACTAGCGGGGGGGTAATTGAGCAGTTCTTC.

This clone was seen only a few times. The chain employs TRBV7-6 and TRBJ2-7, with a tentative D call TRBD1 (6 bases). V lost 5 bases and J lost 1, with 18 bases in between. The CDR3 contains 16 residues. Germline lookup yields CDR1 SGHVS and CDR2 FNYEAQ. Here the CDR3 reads CASSLNAQGTSYEQYF. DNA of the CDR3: TGTGCCAGCAGCCTAAACGCACAGGGTACGTCCTACGAGCAGTACTTC.

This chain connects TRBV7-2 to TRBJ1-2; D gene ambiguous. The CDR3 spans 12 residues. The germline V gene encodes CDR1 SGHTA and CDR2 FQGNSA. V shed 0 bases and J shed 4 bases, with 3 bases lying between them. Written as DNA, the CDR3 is TGTGCCAGCAGCTTAGCGGCCTATGGCTACACCTTC. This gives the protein CASSLAAYGYTF.

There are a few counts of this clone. The CDR3 region is CASSQEPSGTGGTEAFF. Written as DNA, the CDR3 is TGCGCCAGCAGCCAAGAACCTTCCGGGACAGGGGGCACTGAAGCTTTCTTT. V gene TRBV4-3 combines with J gene TRBJ1-1; 11 nucleotides align to TRBD1. The CDR3 is 17 residues long. The germline gives CDR1 LGHNA, CDR2 YSLEER. J gave up 4 bases and V 0 bases, and 7 bases lay outside the gene matches.

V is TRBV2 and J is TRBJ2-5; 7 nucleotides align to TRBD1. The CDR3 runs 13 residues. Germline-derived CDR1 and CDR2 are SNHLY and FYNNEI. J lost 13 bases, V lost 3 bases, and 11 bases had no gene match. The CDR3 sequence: CASSDRDRGKGYF. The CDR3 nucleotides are TGTGCCAGCAGTGACCGGGACAGAGGGAAGGGGTACTTC. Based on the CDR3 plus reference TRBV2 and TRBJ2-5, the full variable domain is EPEVTQTPSHQVTQMGQEVILRCVPISNHLYFYWYRQILGQKVEFLVSFYNNEISEKSEIFDDQFSVERPDGSNFTLKIRSTKLEDSAMYFCASSDRDRGKGYFGPGTRLLVL.

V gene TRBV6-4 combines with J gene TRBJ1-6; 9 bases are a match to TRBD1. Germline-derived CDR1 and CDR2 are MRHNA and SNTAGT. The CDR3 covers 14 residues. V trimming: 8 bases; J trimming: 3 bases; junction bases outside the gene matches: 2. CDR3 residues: CASPTGGYNSPLHF. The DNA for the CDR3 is TGTGCCAGCCCGACAGGGGGCTATAATTCACCCCTCCACTTT.

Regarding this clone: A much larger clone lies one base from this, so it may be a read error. The CDR3 region has the DNA TGTGTCAGCCGGTGGACAGAATCCTACGAGCAGTACTTC. Translating it yields CVSRWTESYEQYF. The chain combines TRBV6-5 with TRBJ2-7; weak D call: TRBD1 (6 bases). This CDR3 is built from 13 residues. Germline V lookup: CDR1 MNHEY, CDR2 SVGAGI.

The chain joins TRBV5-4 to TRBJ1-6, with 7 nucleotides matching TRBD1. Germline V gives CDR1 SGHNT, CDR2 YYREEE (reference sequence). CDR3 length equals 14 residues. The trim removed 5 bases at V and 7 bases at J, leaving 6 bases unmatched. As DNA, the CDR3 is TGTGCCAGCAGGTCCGGGACAGACAATTCACCCCTCCACTTT. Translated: CASRSGTDNSPLHF.

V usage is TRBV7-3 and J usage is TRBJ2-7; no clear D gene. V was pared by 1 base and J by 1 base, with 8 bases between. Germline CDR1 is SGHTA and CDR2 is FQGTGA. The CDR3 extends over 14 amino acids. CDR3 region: CASSLSGGSYEQYF. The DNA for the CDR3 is TGTGCCAGCAGCTTAAGTGGCGGTTCCTACGAGCAGTACTTC.

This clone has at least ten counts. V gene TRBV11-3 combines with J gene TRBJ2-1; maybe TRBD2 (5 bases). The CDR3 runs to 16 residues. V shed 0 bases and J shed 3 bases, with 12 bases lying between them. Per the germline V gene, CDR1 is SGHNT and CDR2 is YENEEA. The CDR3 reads CASSLDVDSNYNEQFF. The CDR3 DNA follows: TGTGCCAGCAGCTTAGATGTGGACTCCAACTACAATGAGCAGTTCTTC.

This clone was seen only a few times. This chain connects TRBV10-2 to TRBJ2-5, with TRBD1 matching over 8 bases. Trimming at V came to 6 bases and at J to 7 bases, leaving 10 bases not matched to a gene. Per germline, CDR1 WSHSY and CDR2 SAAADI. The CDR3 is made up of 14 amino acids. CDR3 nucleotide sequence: TGCGCCAGCAGAAACCAGGGGGCATCAGGGACCCAGTACTTC. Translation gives CASRNQGASGTQYF.

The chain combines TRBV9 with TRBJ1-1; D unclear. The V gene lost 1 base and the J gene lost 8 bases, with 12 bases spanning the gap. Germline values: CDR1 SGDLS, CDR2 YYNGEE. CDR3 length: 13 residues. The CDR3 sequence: CASSVTPSTEAFF. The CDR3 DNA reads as TGTGCCAGCAGCGTAACCCCCTCTACCGAAGCTTTCTTT.

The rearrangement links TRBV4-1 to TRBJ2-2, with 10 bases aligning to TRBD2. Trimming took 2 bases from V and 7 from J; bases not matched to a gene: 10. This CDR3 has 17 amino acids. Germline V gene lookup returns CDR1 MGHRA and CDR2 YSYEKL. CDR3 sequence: CASSQPTSGVGSGELFF. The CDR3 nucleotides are TGCGCCAGCAGCCAACCAACTAGCGGGGTAGGGAGCGGGGAGCTGTTTTTT.

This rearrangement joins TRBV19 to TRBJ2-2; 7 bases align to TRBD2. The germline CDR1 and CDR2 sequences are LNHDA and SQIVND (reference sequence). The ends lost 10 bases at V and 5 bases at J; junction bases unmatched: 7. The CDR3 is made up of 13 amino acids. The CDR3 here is CATRSRGTGELFF. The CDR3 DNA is TGTGCCACCCGATCGCGGGGGACCGGGGAGCTGTTTTTT.

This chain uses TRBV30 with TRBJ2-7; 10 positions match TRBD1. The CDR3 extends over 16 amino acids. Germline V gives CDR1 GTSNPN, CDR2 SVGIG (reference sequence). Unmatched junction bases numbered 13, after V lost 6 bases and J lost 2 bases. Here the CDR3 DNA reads TGTGCCTGTACGGGACAGGGGAGGGGACTCACCTACGAGCAGTACTTC. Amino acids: CACTGQGRGLTYEQYF.

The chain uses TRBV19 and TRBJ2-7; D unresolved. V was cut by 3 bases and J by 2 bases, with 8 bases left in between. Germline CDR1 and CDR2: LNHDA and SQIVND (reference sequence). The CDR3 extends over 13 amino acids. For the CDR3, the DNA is TGTGCCAGTAGTATGCGTAGAACCTACGAGCAGTACTTC. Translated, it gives CASSMRRTYEQYF.